This TCR beta chain appears in the sequencing data of a study of T cell responses to AZD1222 COVID-19 vaccine. Study as a whole: Second-dose recipients at about 4 or about 12 weeks were treated as one pooled group.

Profiling relied on immunoSEQ multiplex PCR, and the TCRdb table lists in-frame clones only, not all of them. The sample contains 82,000 or so clones, roughly nine tenths of which appear only once. The source material was peripheral blood, sampled on day 0 of AZD1222 vaccination. The clonotype comes from an adult in good health.

CDR3 protein: CASRSTRHYEQYF. For the CDR3, the DNA is TGTGCCAGCAGATCTACACGGCACTACGAGCAGTACTTC. The V gene is TRBV11-2, the J gene TRBJ2-7; D is uncertain. The germline V gene has CDR1 SGHAT and CDR2 FQNNGV. The CDR3 consists of 13 residues. Trimming shortened V by 6 bases and J by 3 bases, and 12 bases separated the two germline ends.